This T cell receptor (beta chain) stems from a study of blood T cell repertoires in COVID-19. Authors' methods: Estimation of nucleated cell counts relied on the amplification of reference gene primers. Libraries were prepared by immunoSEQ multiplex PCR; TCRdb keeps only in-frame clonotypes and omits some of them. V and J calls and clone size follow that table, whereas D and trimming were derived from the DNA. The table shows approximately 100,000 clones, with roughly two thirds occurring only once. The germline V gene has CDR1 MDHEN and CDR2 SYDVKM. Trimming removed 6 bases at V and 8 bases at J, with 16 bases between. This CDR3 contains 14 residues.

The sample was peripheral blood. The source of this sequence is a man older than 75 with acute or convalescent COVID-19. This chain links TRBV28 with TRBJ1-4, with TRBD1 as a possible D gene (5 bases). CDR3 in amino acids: CASRPAGLREKLFF. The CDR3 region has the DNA TGTGCCAGCAGGCCCGCAGGGCTTCGGGAAAAACTGTTTTTT.